The next 16 T cell receptor beta chains were all read from a single sample in a study of blood T cells in healthy people across ages. PCR was performed a second time for about 6 to 12 cycles using a sample-barcoded 5' primer and a J-beta primer mix. TCRdb reanalysed the 5' RACE reads using MiXCR and keeps one entry per CDR3 protein. This table has about 730,000 distinct CDR3 sequences, 43% appearing once. The sequenced sample consisted of blood. The receptors derive from a woman aged 55-69 years in good health.

The chain couples TRBV6-2 or TRBV6-3 to TRBJ2-5; D not certain. Germline CDR1 reads MNHEY; CDR2 reads SVGEGT. CDR3 length: 12 amino acids. Trimming pared 6 bases from V and 11 bases from J, leaving 16 bases between. The CDR3 bases are TGTGCCAGCAGCTTACAATACAATGAGCAGTACTTC. This sequence encodes CASSLQYNEQYF.

There are a few counts of this clonotype. CDR3 loop: CASSLGTDRGFEQYF. The CDR3 bases are TGTGCCAGCAGTTTAGGCACGGACAGGGGGTTCGAGCAGTACTTC. The chain employs TRBV12-3 or TRBV12-4 and TRBJ2-7; 10 positions match TRBD1. The CDR3 has 15 residues. The V and J ends lost 1 base and 6 bases, in that order; junction bases with no gene match: 6.

With regard to this clonotype: Sequence at one end of the junction differs from germline and may be a read error. This rearrangement joins TRBV7-2 to TRBJ1-2, with no clear D. CDR3 length: 15 residues. The V gene's germline CDR1 is SGHTA and CDR2 FQGNSA. CDR3 bases: TGTGCCAGCAGCCTAGCGAGAGGCGAGATCTATGGCTACACCTTC. It codes for CASSLARGEIYGYTF.

The V call is TRBV28, the J call TRBJ1-1, with D possibly matching TRBD1 (6 bases). V lost 3 bases and J lost 4, with 12 bases in between. CDR1 is MDHEN, CDR2 SYDVKM, per germline. The CDR3 has 14 residues. The CDR3, as DNA: TGTGCCAGCAGTTTTAGGGGGGGTGGCACTGAAGCTTTCTTT. It translates to CASSFRGGGTEAFF.

The J gene is TRBJ2-7, the V gene TRBV11-2; D remains ambiguous. The germline gives CDR1 SGHAT, CDR2 FQNNGV. Trimming cost V 0 bases and J 3 bases, with 9 bases left between them. The CDR3 extends over 14 amino acids. The CDR3 sequence is CASSLDGVDYEQYF. The CDR3 nucleotides are TGTGCCAGCAGCTTAGATGGGGTTGACTACGAGCAGTACTTC.

This sequence joins TRBV18 and TRBJ2-5, with 9 positions matching TRBD1. TRBJ2-7 explains the end of the DNA better; the J call may be wrong. The germline V gene has CDR1 KGHSH and CDR2 LQKENI. The CDR3 runs 13 residues. The CDR3 bases are TGTGCCAGCCGTGACAGGGGGGAGTACGAGCAGTACTTC. It is translated as CASRDRGEYEQYF.

The V and J genes are TRBV5-1 and TRBJ2-5; no reliable D call. The CDR3 is made up of 11 amino acids. Germline loops: CDR1 SGHRS, CDR2 YFSETQ. V lost 4 bases to trimming and J lost 7 bases, with 8 bases between them. CDR3: CASSGVGTQYF. The CDR3 nucleotides are TGCGCCAGCAGCGGGGTAGGGACCCAGTACTTC.

A few counts support this clonotype. The CDR3 reads CSARDRRDEQYF. The CDR3 coding sequence is TGCAGTGCTAGAGATAGAAGGGATGAGCAGTACTTC. This rearrangement joins TRBV20-1 to TRBJ2-7, with no clear D. The V gene lost 0 bases and the J gene lost 7 bases, with 10 bases spanning the gap. The CDR3 consists of 12 residues. Germline assignment: CDR1 DFQATT and CDR2 SNEGSKA (reference sequence).

The J gene is TRBJ2-7, the V gene TRBV28; 11 bases map to TRBD2. This CDR3 contains 18 residues. V shed 4 bases, J shed 0 bases, and the junction held 11 bases outside the gene matches. CDR1 is MDHEN and CDR2 is SYDVKM in the germline V gene. In nucleotides, the CDR3 is TGTGCCAGCAGTTCGGGACACGTCGGGACTAGCGGCTCCTACGAGCAGTACTTC. Protein product: CASSSGHVGTSGSYEQYF.

This clonotype was observed at least ten times. This chain links TRBV6-5 with TRBJ2-7; 12 nucleotides line up with TRBD2. Per the germline V gene, CDR1 is MNHEY and CDR2 is SVGAGI. Trimming removed 6 bases from V and 3 bases from J; junction bases left unmatched: 3. The CDR3 is made up of 14 amino acids. CDR3 DNA: TGTGCCAGCAGCCAGACTAGCGGGAGCTACGAGCAGTACTTC. This codes for CASSQTSGSYEQYF.

The V and J genes are TRBV4-3 and TRBJ1-1; TRBD1 matches at 7 bases. CDR3 size: 15 residues. The trim removed 0 bases at V and 4 bases at J, leaving 5 bases unmatched. Germline V lookup: CDR1 LGHNA, CDR2 YSLEER. CDR3 in DNA: TGCGCCAGCAGCCAAGATTCGAACAGGGGCACTGAAGCTTTCTTT. Translated: CASSQDSNRGTEAFF.

Only a few counts were recorded for this clonotype. The V call is TRBV3-1, the J call TRBJ1-1; TRBD1 matches at 7 bases. The CDR3 loop spans 16 amino acids. V trimming: 8 bases; J trimming: 1 base; junction bases outside the gene matches: 13. Germline assignment: CDR1 LGHDT and CDR2 YNNKEL (reference sequence). This chain's CDR3 is CASGPYTGQPNTEAFF. CDR3 nucleotide sequence: TGTGCCAGCGGCCCCTACACGGGACAGCCGAACACTGAAGCTTTCTTT.

This rearrangement joins TRBV28 to TRBJ2-3; 11 nucleotides match TRBD2. The V segment lost 5 bases and the J segment 3 bases; nucleotides outside the gene matches: 7. The CDR3 consists of 16 residues. Germline CDR1 is MDHEN and CDR2 is SYDVKM. The CDR3 is CASSRTSGRGTDTQYF. The CDR3 nucleotides read TGTGCCAGCAGTCGAACTAGCGGGAGAGGTACAGATACGCAGTATTTT. The variable domain in full, with the rest retrieved from reference TRBV28 and TRBJ2-3, is DVKVTQSSRYLVKRTGEKVFLECVQDMDHENMFWYRQDPGLGLRLIYFSYDVKMKEKGDIPEGYSVSREKKERFSLILESASTNQTSMYLCASSRTSGRGTDTQYFGPGTRLTVL.

This clonotype was seen a few times. The chain combines TRBV12-3 or TRBV12-4 with TRBJ2-2, with D possibly called TRBD1 or TRBD2 (5 bases each). Deletions cut 10 bases from V and 9 bases from J, with 15 bases between. The CDR3 sequence is 12 residues long. CDR3 in amino acids: CATEGSGRELFF. In DNA, the CDR3 is TGTGCCACCGAGGGGTCAGGGAGGGAGCTGTTTTTT.

The chain combines TRBV7-9 with TRBJ2-5; 11 bases are shared with TRBD1. The CDR3 is 15 residues long. Germline V gene lookup returns CDR1 SEHNR and CDR2 FQNEAQ (reference sequence). V shed 2 bases and J 11 bases; nucleotides not matched to a gene: 10. The CDR3 DNA follows: TGTGCCAGCAGCTTACCAGGACAGGGGGCCGGAGAGCAGTACTTC. Translated, it gives CASSLPGQGAGEQYF.

The chain combines TRBV6-5 with TRBJ2-7; 7 bases line up with TRBD1. V was clipped by 7 bases and J by 2 bases; unmatched bases: 8. The CDR3 is 14 amino acids. CDR1 and CDR2 from the germline V gene are MNHEY and SVGAGI. DNA for the CDR3: TGTGCCAGCACCTCCGGGACAGAGGCCTACGAGCAGTACTTC. Translation: CASTSGTEAYEQYF.